This T cell receptor beta chain is drawn from a study of metastatic and nonmetastatic thyroid tumors. Treatment of any kind had been given to no patient before thyroid surgery. With 0 bases removed from V and 7 bases from J, the gap between germline ends came to 15 bases. The length of the CDR3 is 14 residues. Looked up from germline, CDR1 is GTSNPN and CDR2 is SVGIG (reference sequence). Broader study findings: Benign nodules reportedly had significantly lower TCR beta diversity than malignant thyroid tumors in blood and tumor.

Ten or more counts support this clone. No antigen is known for it. Original methodology: Using the CDR3 differences seen across clinicopathological groups, the authors built a distant-metastasis classifier for papillary thyroid cancer, which was meant to discriminate distant-metastatic patients. TCRdb re-analyzed the PCR reads using MiXCR. The V and J calls come from TCRdb's annotation, not from the publication. The sample lists 30,000 to 35,000 clones, about 15% occurring once. Sequencing was carried out using blood. This clonotype was sampled from a female donor with papillary thyroid cancer or a benign thyroid nodule (not recorded which). Some clones in this sample may be carry-over from other donors' samples. J is TRBJ1-2 and V is TRBV30, with unresolved D. As DNA, the CDR3 is TGTGCCTGGAGTGTACCCCCGAGAACGCGTGGCTACACCTTC. Protein sequence: CAWSVPPRTRGYTF.